One and the same sample provided the 14 T cell receptor beta chains below, sequenced in a study of blood T cells in healthy people across ages. A second about 6 to 12 cycle PCR used barcoded and J-beta primers. TCRdb reprocessed the 5' RACE reads via MiXCR and lists one record per CDR3 protein. Counted here are about 590,000 distinct CDR3 sequences, about 28% occurring once; the ten biggest clones make up 15% to 18%. Input material: blood. The receptor source for this set is a woman of 80 years or more in good health.

The V call is TRBV11-3, the J call TRBJ2-1; 9 bases agree with TRBD1. Per germline, CDR1 SGHNT and CDR2 YENEEA. After removal of 5 bases from V and 8 bases from J, the junction contained 10 bases not matched to a gene. There are 15 residues in the CDR3. CDR3 sequence: CASSAGQGLFDEQFF. DNA for the CDR3: TGTGCCAGCAGCGCGGGACAGGGATTGTTCGATGAGCAGTTCTTC. The entire variable domain, with the rest obtained from reference TRBV11-3 and TRBJ2-1, is as follows: EAGVVQSPRYKIIEKKQPVAFWCNPISGHNTLYWYLQNLGQGPELLIRYENEEAVDDSQLPKDRFSAERLKGVDSTLKIQPAELGDSAVYLCASSAGQGLFDEQFFGPGTRLTVL.

The chain links TRBV11-2 to TRBJ2-5; 9 bases match TRBD2. With V trimmed by 1 base and J by 6 bases, 12 bases remained unmatched. CDR3 length: 17 amino acids. Germline assignment: CDR1 SGHAT and CDR2 FQNNGV. CDR3 in DNA: TGTGCCAGCAGCTTAGCCCTCCTTGGCGGGGGGGCGCAGACCCAGTACTTC. Its translation is CASSLALLGGGAQTQYF.

The chain carries TRBV4-2 and TRBJ2-1; D is perhaps TRBD1 or TRBD2 (5 bases each). The CDR3 totals 16 residues. Between the trimmed V and J ends, which lost 0 bases and 7 bases, there was a span of 16 bases. In germline, CDR1 is LGHNA, CDR2 YNFKEQ. The CDR3 protein is CASSQDLVGKGNEQFF. The CDR3 DNA follows: TGTGCCAGCAGCCAAGATCTGGTCGGGAAGGGGAATGAGCAGTTCTTC.

This clonotype was recorded at least ten times. This sequence joins TRBV27 and TRBJ2-1; D not resolved. The germline V gene has CDR1 MNHEY and CDR2 SMNVEV (reference sequence). The CDR3 consists of 13 residues. V was cut by 5 bases and J by 4 bases, with 9 bases left in between. CDR3 in amino acids: CASSPPPYNEQFF. The CDR3 coding sequence is TGTGCCAGCAGTCCGCCCCCATACAATGAGCAGTTCTTC.

The chain carries TRBV4-3 and TRBJ2-3; TRBD2 matches 9 bases. There are 16 residues in the CDR3. Trimming cost V 1 base and J 7 bases; bases outside gene matches: 9. Germline V gene sequence: CDR1 LGHNA, CDR2 YSLEER. This chain's CDR3 is CASSQVIGGGDYTQYF. The CDR3 nucleotides are TGCGCCAGCAGCCAAGTTATCGGCGGGGGGGACTATACGCAGTATTTT.

The chain combines TRBV30 with TRBJ2-1; 8 nucleotides match TRBD1. The J call may be faulty, since TRBJ2-7 better matches the DNA end. Germline values: CDR1 GTSNPN, CDR2 SVGIG (reference sequence). The CDR3 runs 15 residues. CDR3 in amino acids: CAWDMGQASYNEQYF. CDR3 DNA: TGTGCCTGGGATATGGGACAGGCCTCCTACAATGAGCAGTACTTC.

This clonotype occurred many times. The V and J genes are TRBV3-1 and TRBJ2-3; D is tentatively TRBD1 or TRBD2 (6 bases each). The CDR3 sequence is 12 residues long. CDR1 is LGHDT, CDR2 YNNKEL, per germline (reference sequence). Trimming took off 11 bases at V and 2 bases at J, with 11 bases between the two ends. The CDR3 region has the DNA TGTGCCTCTCGGGGGCCCACAGATACGCAGTATTTT. Protein product: CASRGPTDTQYF.

In the case of this clonotype: A much larger clone sits a single nucleotide away, making a read error possible. This rearrangement joins TRBV7-3 to TRBJ2-5; D gene unclear. The CDR3 consists of 13 residues. Looked up from germline, CDR1 is SGHTA and CDR2 is FQGTGA. CDR3 nucleotides: TGTACCAGCAGCCCGGACCTTCAAGAGACCCAGTACTTC. It specifies CTSSPDLQETQYF.

This clonotype was seen only a few times. The gene calls are TRBV20-1 and TRBJ2-1; 7 bases are a match to TRBD2. The assigned J gene may be wrong: the sequence end matches TRBJ2-7 better. Per germline, CDR1 DFQATT and CDR2 SNEGSKA (reference sequence). The CDR3 sequence is 15 residues long. CDR3 in amino acids: CSARGLAASYNEQYF. CDR3 coding DNA: TGCAGTGCTAGAGGGCTAGCGGCTTCCTACAATGAGCAGTACTTC.

The rearrangement links TRBV20-1 to TRBJ1-5, with 10 nucleotides matching TRBD1. The CDR3 is made up of 14 amino acids. V gave up 6 bases and J gave up 4 bases; unmatched junction bases: 6. The germline V gene has CDR1 DFQATT and CDR2 SNEGSKA (reference sequence). This CDR3 reads CSAGQGGANQPQHF. CDR3 bases: TGCAGTGCCGGACAGGGGGGGGCTAATCAGCCCCAGCATTTT.

This clonotype has a count of ten or more. The rearrangement links TRBV20-1 to TRBJ2-1; D call uncertain. V lost 6 bases and J lost 0, with 12 bases in between. Germline CDR1 is DFQATT and CDR2 is SNEGSKA (reference sequence). There are 14 residues in the CDR3. As DNA, the CDR3 is TGCAGTGCCGATATAGACCTCTCCTACAATGAGCAGTTCTTC. It yields the protein CSADIDLSYNEQFF.

The rearrangement uses TRBV27 and TRBJ1-6; no reliable D call. V was pared by 3 bases and J by 6 bases, with 15 bases between. Per the germline V gene, CDR1 is MNHEY and CDR2 is SMNVEV (reference sequence). The CDR3 totals 16 residues. CDR3 bases: TGTGCCAGCAGTTTGTCGGCAGGAGTTGGTAATTCACCCCTCCACTTT. Translating gives CASSLSAGVGNSPLHF.

This clonotype was counted ten times or more. The V and J genes are TRBV9 and TRBJ2-5; D is unresolved. This CDR3 has 13 residues. Germline assignment: CDR1 SGDLS and CDR2 YYNGEE. Trimming cost V 3 bases and J 5 bases, with 11 bases left between them. This CDR3 is CASSEDGKETQYF. Here the CDR3 DNA reads TGTGCCAGCAGCGAGGACGGAAAGGAGACCCAGTACTTC.

There are a few counts of this clonotype. The rearrangement joins TRBV20-1 to TRBJ2-3, with TRBD2 matching 15 bases. V shed 5 bases, J shed 6 bases, and the junction held 12 bases outside the gene matches. CDR1 and CDR2 from the germline V gene are DFQATT and SNEGSKA (reference sequence). The CDR3 loop spans 17 amino acids. CDR3 bases: TGCAGTGCTTCCCGGACTAGCGGGGGGGGTGACCTGGATACGCAGTATTTT. Protein: CSASRTSGGGDLDTQYF.